This T cell receptor (beta chain) was identified during a study of blood T cell repertoires in COVID-19. Study at large: Nucleic acid was either cDNA or gDNA, and it came from T cells, B-cell-depleted T cells, or PBMCs.

Method: immunoSEQ multiplex PCR; TCRdb's copy keeps in-frame clones and lacks some. The profile shows a few hundred thousand clones, around four fifths of them singletons. The germline CDR1 and CDR2 sequences are SNHLY and FYNNEI. V shed 5 bases, J shed 1 base, and the junction held 15 bases outside the gene matches. CDR3 length: 19 residues. The sequence derives from a man between 40 and 49 years old who had recovered from COVID-19. Sequences were obtained from PBMCs or T cells enriched from blood (not recorded which). This chain uses TRBV2 with TRBJ1-5, with 9 bases matching TRBD1. The CDR3 sequence is CASSPHLLGTGWSNQPQHF. For the CDR3, the DNA is TGTGCCAGCAGTCCACACCTATTGGGGACAGGGTGGAGCAATCAGCCCCAGCATTTT.